What follows describes a single TCR beta chain. The antigen remains unidentified. The data were taken from a study of cytomegalovirus exposure and HLA in healthy donors. General study points: The listing of 150 to 200 TCR beta chains classed them as cytomegalovirus-associated. In a later analysis, several top co-occurrence clusters appeared linked to parvovirus B19, influenza, CMV and Epstein-Barr virus.

13 Jbeta primers and 60 Vbeta primers were used for the PCR. The method was immunoSEQ multiplex PCR; TCRdb's version includes in-frame clones alone and lacks a portion of them. The sample yields about 190,000 clones, more than 70% seen once. Each donor's status was that of a healthy bone marrow donor. At sampling all donors were nominally healthy, likely with unrecorded immune exposures. V shed 1 base and J shed 11 bases, with 12 bases lying between them. Germline V gives CDR1 MNHEY, CDR2 SMNVEV (reference sequence). This CDR3 comprises 13 residues. This clonotype originated in a boy between 10 and 17 years old in good health and CMV-seronegative. What was sequenced was PBMCs. The rearrangement joins TRBV27 to TRBJ2-1; TRBD2 is a possible D gene (6 bases). The CDR3 protein is CASSLLVREKQFF. The DNA for the CDR3 is TGTGCCAGCAGTTTATTAGTCCGGGAGAAGCAGTTCTTC.